This entry lists 20 T cell receptor beta chains sequenced from one sample in a study of identical twins' blood T cells. TCRdb itself ran the 5' RACE reads through MiXCR, one entry per CDR3 protein. The data contain a few hundred thousand distinct CDR3 sequences, roughly 27% of them singletons. What was sequenced was PBMCs. The receptor source for this set is a woman between 18 and 50 years old in good health.

The chain is built from TRBV5-6 and TRBJ2-5; weak D call: TRBD1 (5 bases). Germline V CDR1 and CDR2: SGHDT, YYEEEE. V lost 10 bases to trimming and J lost 10 bases, with 23 bases between them. This CDR3 has 13 residues. The CDR3 sequence is CAGWTRMIGIQYF. Here the CDR3 DNA reads TGTGCCGGCTGGACACGGATGATAGGAATCCAGTACTTC.

This clonotype was observed a few times. The chain links TRBV6-2 or TRBV6-3 to TRBJ2-7; TRBD2 aligns across 13 bases. CDR1 and CDR2 from the germline V gene are MNHEY and SVGEGT. The CDR3 has 14 amino acids. The V segment lost 8 bases and the J segment 4 bases; nucleotides outside the gene matches: 5. The CDR3 DNA sequence: TGTGCCAGCCTTCAACTAGCGGGAGGGTACGAGCAGTACTTC. Its translation is CASLQLAGGYEQYF.

This clonotype was detected many times. The CDR3 reads CASSLYRGANQPQHF. The CDR3 nucleotides are TGTGCCAGCAGTTTATACCGGGGGGCCAATCAGCCCCAGCATTTT. The rearrangement links TRBV28 to TRBJ1-5; D may be TRBD1 (6 bases). The CDR3 loop spans 15 amino acids. The germline CDR1 and CDR2 sequences are MDHEN and SYDVKM. Between the trimmed V and J ends, which lost 1 base and 3 bases, there was a span of 10 bases.

The CDR3 reads CSAREPGRAGNTIYF. The DNA of the CDR3 is TGCAGTGCTAGAGAGCCTGGCAGAGCTGGAAACACCATATATTTT. This chain uses TRBV20-1 with TRBJ1-3; D unclear. There are 15 residues in the CDR3. With 0 bases removed from V and 2 bases from J, the gap between germline ends came to 11 bases. Germline CDR1 and CDR2: DFQATT and SNEGSKA (reference sequence).

Remarks on this clonotype: One junction end does not reproduce the germline sequence, and a read error may be involved. The rearrangement joins TRBV14 to TRBJ2-7; 10 bases fit TRBD2. The germline CDR1 and CDR2 sequences are SGHDN and FVKESK. The CDR3 has 19 residues. The CDR3 DNA is TGTGTCAGCAGCCAAGGTCTAGCGGGAGCCCTACGGAGCTCCTACGAGCAGTACTTC. Amino acids: CVSSQGLAGALRSSYEQYF.

The CDR3 reads CAITSGVNTGELFF. As DNA, the CDR3 is TGTGCCATCACTAGCGGGGTCAACACCGGGGAGCTGTTTTTT. The chain uses TRBV10-3 and TRBJ2-2, with 9 bases fitting TRBD2. CDR3 length: 14 amino acids. Germline values: CDR1 ENHRY, CDR2 SYGVKD. V was pared by 7 bases and J by 2 bases, with 2 bases of the junction left unmatched.

The V and J genes are TRBV19 and TRBJ2-7; D is tentatively TRBD1 or TRBD2 (5 bases each). This CDR3 has 14 amino acids. In germline, CDR1 is LNHDA, CDR2 SQIVND (reference sequence). Trimming left V 3 bases short and J 3 bases short, with 12 bases between. The CDR3 region is CASSIRDGHYEQYF. The CDR3 region has the DNA TGTGCCAGTAGTATCCGGGACGGCCACTACGAGCAGTACTTC. Looking up the rest from reference TRBV19 and TRBJ2-7 gives the full variable domain: DGGITQSPKYLFRKEGQNVTLSCEQNLNHDAMYWYRQDPGQGLRLIYYSQIVNDFQKGDIAEGYSVSREKKESFPLTVTSAQKNPTAFYLCASSIRDGHYEQYFGPGTRLTVT.

This clonotype has a handful of counts. The chain has TRBV20-1 and TRBJ1-2; possibly TRBD1 for D (5 bases). V was shortened by 6 bases and J by 0 bases, with 8 bases between the two germline ends. Germline lookup yields CDR1 DFQATT and CDR2 SNEGSKA (reference sequence). This CDR3 has 12 residues. This CDR3 reads CSAGRANYGYTF. In nucleotides, the CDR3 is TGCAGTGCCGGCAGGGCTAACTATGGCTACACCTTC.

This CDR3 is CASSAWTGISGNEQFF. The CDR3 DNA reads as TGTGCCAGCAGTGCATGGACAGGGATATCGGGCAATGAGCAGTTCTTC. The rearrangement joins TRBV2 to TRBJ2-1; 8 bases line up with TRBD1. Germline CDR1 reads SNHLY; CDR2 reads FYNNEI. V shed 4 bases, J shed 6 bases, and the junction held 11 bases outside the gene matches. The CDR3 extends over 16 amino acids.

In this sample, this clonotype turned up many times. The chain carries TRBV27 and TRBJ1-1; D might be TRBD1 (5 bases). The CDR3 is made up of 15 amino acids. The germline V and J ends were trimmed by 3 bases and 1 base, with 12 bases remaining between them. CDR1 is MNHEY, CDR2 SMNVEV, per germline (reference sequence). CDR3 sequence reads: CASSFKGEWNTEAFF. The CDR3 coding sequence is TGTGCCAGCAGTTTTAAAGGGGAGTGGAACACTGAAGCTTTCTTT.

The chain uses TRBV5-1 and TRBJ2-1, with D unclear. CDR1 SGHRS and CDR2 YFSETQ come from the germline V gene. Trimming removed 4 bases from V and 0 bases from J, with 8 bases in between. The CDR3 covers 14 residues. The CDR3 reads CASSGDDSYNEQFF. The CDR3 DNA reads TGCGCCAGCAGCGGAGACGACTCCTACAATGAGCAGTTCTTC.

This clonotype was detected a few times. The chain recombines TRBV9 with TRBJ2-1, with D perhaps TRBD2 (5 bases). CDR3 length equals 14 residues. V was clipped by 0 bases and J by 7 bases, with 11 bases between them. Germline V gene lookup returns CDR1 SGDLS and CDR2 YYNGEE. The chain's CDR3 is CASSVGASLNEQFF. CDR3 bases: TGTGCCAGCAGCGTAGGGGCTAGCTTGAATGAGCAGTTCTTC.

The table lists this clonotype with a few counts. Sequence at one end of the junction differs from germline and may be a read error. The V gene is TRBV7-7, the J gene TRBJ2-7, with a tentative D call TRBD2 (6 bases). The CDR3 runs 13 residues. Germline CDR1 and CDR2: SSHAT and FNYEAQ (reference sequence). The CDR3 loop is CASSLAAEAEQYF. CDR3 coding DNA: TGTGCTAGCAGCTTAGCGGCCGAGGCCGAGCAGTACTTC.

For this clonotype: Its ends do not fully match the called genes, so a read error is possible. The chain recombines TRBV18 with TRBJ1-1, with D hard to call. The CDR3 runs to 15 residues. The germline V gene encodes CDR1 KGHSH and CDR2 LQKENI. This CDR3 is CASSPVTLLNAEAFF. CDR3 nucleotide sequence: TGTGCCAGCTCACCAGTAACACTTCTGAACGCTGAAGCTTTCTTT.

Of note for this clonotype: A much larger clone lies a single base off, so this may be a read error. V gene TRBV2 combines with J gene TRBJ1-5, with D unclear. This CDR3 comprises 12 residues. Germline lookup yields CDR1 SNHLY and CDR2 FYNNEI. The CDR3 reads CASSEMVGPQRF. In nucleotides, the CDR3 is TGTGCCAGCAGTGAAATGGTAGGCCCCCAGCGTTTT.

This chain joins TRBV29-1 and TRBJ2-7, with 10 positions matching TRBD1. CDR1 is SQVTM, CDR2 ANQGSEA, per germline. The CDR3 consists of 15 residues. The V gene end was trimmed by 4 bases and the J gene end by 7 bases; junction bases not matched to a gene: 13. CDR3 region: CSVARTGGPYEEQYF. CDR3 coding DNA: TGCAGCGTTGCCCGGACAGGGGGTCCTTATGAAGAGCAGTACTTC.

This clonotype has only a few counts. The chain combines TRBV12-5 with TRBJ2-1; 13 nucleotides agree with TRBD2. The CDR3 totals 16 residues. The germline CDR1 and CDR2 sequences are LGHNT and FRNRAP. Trimming cost V 5 bases and J 5 bases; bases outside gene matches: 6. The CDR3, as DNA: TGTGCTAGTGGTCTGGGGACTAGCGGGATACACAATGAGCAGTTCTTC. Protein product: CASGLGTSGIHNEQFF.

V is TRBV11-2 and J is TRBJ1-2; TRBD1 is a possible D gene (5 bases). The CDR3 runs to 17 residues. The V gene lost 0 bases and the J gene lost 0 bases, with 14 bases spanning the gap. Germline V lookup: CDR1 SGHAT, CDR2 FQNNGV. This CDR3 is CASSLDPGISSNYGYTF. The CDR3 DNA follows: TGTGCCAGCAGCTTAGACCCAGGGATTTCTTCTAACTATGGCTACACCTTC.

This clonotype was observed a handful of times. The rearrangement joins TRBV10-2 to TRBJ2-2; D possibly uses TRBD1 or TRBD2 (5 bases each). The germline V and J ends were trimmed by 0 bases and 0 bases, with 11 bases remaining between them. CDR1 and CDR2 (germline): WSHSY, SAAADI. CDR3 length equals 17 residues. CDR3 DNA: TGCGCCAGCAGTGAGTCGTTAGGGACCACGAACACCGGGGAGCTGTTTTTT. This encodes CASSESLGTTNTGELFF.

The chain combines TRBV7-2 with TRBJ2-1; 8 nucleotides line up with TRBD2. J gave up 3 bases and V 5 bases, and 9 bases lay outside the gene matches. The germline CDR1 and CDR2 sequences are SGHTA and FQGNSA. The CDR3 extends over 16 amino acids. The DNA of the CDR3 is TGTGCCAGCAGCCATCTAGCGGGTTCGGACTACAATGAGCAGTTCTTC. Amino acids: CASSHLAGSDYNEQFF.